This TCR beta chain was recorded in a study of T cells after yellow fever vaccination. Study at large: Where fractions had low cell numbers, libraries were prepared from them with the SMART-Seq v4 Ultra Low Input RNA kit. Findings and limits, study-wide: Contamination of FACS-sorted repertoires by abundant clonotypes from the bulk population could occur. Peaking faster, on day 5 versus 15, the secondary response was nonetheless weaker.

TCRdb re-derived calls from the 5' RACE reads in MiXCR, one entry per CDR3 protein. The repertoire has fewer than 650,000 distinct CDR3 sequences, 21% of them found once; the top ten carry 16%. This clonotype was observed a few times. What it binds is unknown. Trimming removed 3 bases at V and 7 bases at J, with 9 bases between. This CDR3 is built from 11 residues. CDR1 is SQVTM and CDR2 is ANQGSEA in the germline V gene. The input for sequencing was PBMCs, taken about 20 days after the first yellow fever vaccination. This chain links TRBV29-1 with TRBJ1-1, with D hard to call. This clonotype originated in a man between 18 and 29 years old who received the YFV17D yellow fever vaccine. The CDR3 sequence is CSVDAGNEAFF. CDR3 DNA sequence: TGCAGCGTTGACGCGGGAAATGAAGCTTTCTTT.